These T cell receptor beta chains were read from a single sample in a study of PD-1 blockade in classical Hodgkin lymphoma. Generated by immunoSEQ multiplex PCR, the TCRdb table keeps only in-frame clones and is missing some. The sample has around 17,000 clones, around 72% seen once. The material was CD4+ T cells from blood, obtained before the fourth cycle of nivolumab. These receptors were taken from a human donor with classical Hodgkin lymphoma. Both conserved end residues are part of each CDR3. Fields, in order: D gene, J gene, clone size, V gene, CDR3 DNA, CDR3 protein. A D gene is named only where the DNA matches it firmly. Not every row has a clone size; where given, it reads once, few, many or a size class.

TRBD1 TRBJ2-3 once TRBV15 TGTGCCACCAGCAGAGGTTGGACAGGGGGTCCAGATACGCAGTATTTT CATSRGWTGGPDTQYF
NA TRBJ1-4 NA TRBV19 TGTGCCAGTAGTGCAAGGACAGCCGCAACTAATGAAAAACTGTTTTTT CASSARTAATNEKLFF
NA TRBJ1-1 few TRBV5-1 TGCGCCAGCAGCTTGGATGGCGTGAACACTGAAGCTTTCTTT CASSLDGVNTEAFF
TRBD1 TRBJ1-2 once TRBV10-2 TGCGCCAGCAGTGAGCACCCACCTCAGGGGGCACAGAATGGCTACACCTTC CASSEHPPQGAQNGYTF
TRBD1 TRBJ2-1 NA TRBV7-7 TGTGCCAGCAGCTTATCCGCAGGGGGCCCCTCCTACAATGAGCAGTTCTTC CASSLSAGGPSYNEQFF
TRBD1 TRBJ1-6 NA TRBV30 TGTGCCTGGGATAGACAGGGGGCACGATCACCCCTCCACTTT CAWDRQGARSPLHF
NA TRBJ2-5 NA TRBV28 TGTGCCAGCAGTTTGCTTGGGTTGTTGGAGACCCAGTACTTC CASSLLGLLETQYF
NA TRBJ2-7 NA TRBV19 TGTGCCAGTAGTATGAATGGTTACGAGCAGTACTTC CASSMNGYEQYF
NA TRBJ1-5 NA TRBV7-9 TGTGCCAGCAGCTCCGACGGAAATCAGCCCCAGCATTTT CASSSDGNQPQHF
NA TRBJ1-3 few TRBV15 TGTGCCACCAGCAGAGATGTCGACTTCTCTGGAAACACCATATATTTT CATSRDVDFSGNTIYF
NA TRBJ2-1 NA TRBV6-5 TGTGCCAGCAGAACATCAGGCGCATCCTACAATGAGCAGTTCTTC CASRTSGASYNEQFF
TRBD2 TRBJ2-2 NA TRBV5-1 TGCGCCAGCAGCTCCGGTAAGGGAGCGGGAGGGCCCGGCGGGGAGCTGTTTTTT CASSSGKGAGGPGGELFF
TRBD2 TRBJ2-7 few TRBV28 TGTGCCAGCAGTCTCCAATCCGGGACTAGCATGTGGCAGTACTTC CASSLQSGTSMWQYF
NA TRBJ2-2 NA TRBV10-3 TGTGCCATCAGTGGGGCGGGCGGGAAGGCCCTAACCGGGGAGCTGTTTTTT CAISGAGGKALTGELFF
NA TRBJ1-1 NA TRBV18 TGTGCCACGAACCAATGGCAGTTAAACACTGAAGCTTTCTTT CATNQWQLNTEAFF
TRBD2 TRBJ2-1 NA TRBV5-8 TGTGCCAGCAGCTCAACTTTAGCGGGAGGAAACAATGAGCAGTTCTTC CASSSTLAGGNNEQFF
NA TRBJ2-3 NA TRBV5-1 TGCGCCAGCAGCTCCCCAGAGGGTGCTTCAGGCACGCAGTATTTT CASSSPEGASGTQYF
NA TRBJ2-2 NA TRBV14 TGTGCCAGCAGCCAAGATCGGATGGGCGGACACACCGGGGAGCTGTTTTTT CASSQDRMGGHTGELFF
NA TRBJ1-6 NA TRBV19 TGTGCCAGTAGTGTTCAGGGTTCACCCCTCCACTTT CASSVQGSPLHF
NA TRBJ2-7 NA TRBV7-7 TGTGCCAGCAGCTTACGGACAGAGTCCTACGAGCAGTACTTC CASSLRTESYEQYF
NA TRBJ1-3 few TRBV2 TGTGCCAGCAGTGAAGAAGCAAACTCTGGAAACACCATATATTTT CASSEEANSGNTIYF
NA TRBJ2-1 NA TRBV4-2 TGTGCCAGCAGCCAAGATACGGCTAGCATCAATGAGCAGTTCTTC CASSQDTASINEQFF
NA TRBJ1-1 few TRBV19 TGTGCCAGTACCCCCGACAGAAGGAACACTGAAGCTTTCTTT CASTPDRRNTEAFF
NA TRBJ2-4 NA TRBV15 TGTGCCACCAGCGGGGACGTCGTAGCCAAAAACATTCAGTACTTC CATSGDVVAKNIQYF
NA TRBJ2-1 NA TRBV4-1 TGCGCCAGCAGCCAAGATGTGTGGGGAGGATCCTACAATGAGCAGTTCTTC CASSQDVWGGSYNEQFF
NA TRBJ2-1 NA TRBV10-1 TGCGCCAGCAGTGATTCACAGACGAGCTCCTACAATGAGCAGTTCTTC CASSDSQTSSYNEQFF
NA TRBJ1-1 few TRBV11-2 TGTGCCAGCAGCCCTATTATGGGGGTCACTGAAGCTTTCTTT CASSPIMGVTEAFF
NA TRBJ2-6 few TRBV15 TGTGCCACCAGCCCCTCAGGGGCTGGGGCCAACGTCCTGACTTTC CATSPSGAGANVLTF
NA TRBJ2-1 once TRBV5-1 TGCGCCAGCAGCATCTCGACGGAGTACAATGAGCAGTTCTTC CASSISTEYNEQFF
TRBD2 TRBJ2-5 NA TRBV11-2 TGTGCCAGCAGCTTAGAGGGCCCTGGACTAGCGGGACGGGAGACCCAGTACTTC CASSLEGPGLAGRETQYF
TRBD2 TRBJ2-7 NA TRBV5-4 TGTGCCAGCAGGCCTGGGACTAGCGGGAGTTACGAGCAGTACTTC CASRPGTSGSYEQYF
NA TRBJ1-5 NA TRBV27 TGTGCCAGCAGTTTAGGCCCGTATAGCAATCAGCCCCAGCATTTT CASSLGPYSNQPQHF
NA TRBJ2-7 NA TRBV6-1 TGTGCCAGCAGGCCTGACAACTCCTACGAGCAGTACTTC CASRPDNSYEQYF
NA TRBJ2-2 NA TRBV5-4 TGTGCCAGCAGGCAGGGGGGACCCACCGGGGAGCTGTTTTTT CASRQGGPTGELFF
NA TRBJ2-7 NA TRBV6-5 TGTGCCAGCAGGGGAAACAGGGAAGAAGGTGAGCAGTACTTC CASRGNREEGEQYF
TRBD1 TRBJ2-7 NA TRBV6-8 TGTGCCAGCAGTTACGGGACAGGGACCTACGAGCAGTACTTC CASSYGTGTYEQYF
NA TRBJ2-2 NA TRBV10-3 TGTGCCATCAGGGTAACGGCAGCGAACACCGGGGAGCTGTTTTTT CAIRVTAANTGELFF
TRBD2 TRBJ2-3 NA TRBV9 TGTGCCAGCAGCTTATGGCGGGAGGGCCCCCAGTATTTT CASSLWREGPQYF
NA TRBJ2-1 NA TRBV10-2 TGCGCCAGCAGTGCTGGGGTACCTTCCTACAATGAGCAGTTCTTC CASSAGVPSYNEQFF
TRBD2 TRBJ2-3 NA TRBV5-1 TGCGCCAGCAGCTTGCCGGGGACTAGCGGGAGAGATACGCAGTATTTT CASSLPGTSGRDTQYF
NA TRBJ2-1 NA TRBV5-1 TGCGCCAGCAGCTTGGTAGGGGGTAGCTACAATGAGCAGTTCTTC CASSLVGGSYNEQFF
TRBD2 TRBJ2-1 NA TRBV19 TGTGCCAGTAGTAGAGCCCTAGCGGGAGGGGCGGATGAGCAGTTCTTC CASSRALAGGADEQFF
NA TRBJ2-7 once TRBV6-5 TGTGCCAGCAGTTACAGTCTCAGACAGCTTTACGAGCAGTACTTC CASSYSLRQLYEQYF
TRBD2 TRBJ2-2 NA TRBV6-1 TGTGCCAGCAGTTTTGGACTAGCGAACACCGGGGAGCTGTTTTTT CASSFGLANTGELFF
TRBD2 TRBJ2-1 once TRBV11-2 TGTGCCAGCAGCTTAGACGGGACTAGCGGGAGGAGCAATGAGCAGTTCTTC CASSLDGTSGRSNEQFF
NA TRBJ2-6 NA TRBV19 TGTGCCAGTAGTCGTCTAGTAGCTGGGGCCAACGTCCTGACTTTC CASSRLVAGANVLTF
NA TRBJ2-1 NA TRBV7-9 TGTGCCAGCAGCGTGGCGGGGGCCGGTGAGCAGTTCTTC CASSVAGAGEQFF